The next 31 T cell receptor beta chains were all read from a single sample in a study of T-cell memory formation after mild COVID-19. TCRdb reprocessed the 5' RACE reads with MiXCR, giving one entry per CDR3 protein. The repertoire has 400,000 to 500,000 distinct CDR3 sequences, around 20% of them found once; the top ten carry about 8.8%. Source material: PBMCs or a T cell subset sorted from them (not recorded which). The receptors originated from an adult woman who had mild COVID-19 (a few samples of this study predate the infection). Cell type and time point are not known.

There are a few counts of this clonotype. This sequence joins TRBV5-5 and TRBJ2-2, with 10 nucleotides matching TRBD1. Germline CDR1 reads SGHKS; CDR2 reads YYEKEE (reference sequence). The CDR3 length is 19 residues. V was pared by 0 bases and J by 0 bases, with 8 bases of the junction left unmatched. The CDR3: CASSLAVGGQGANTGELFF. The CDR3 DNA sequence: TGTGCCAGCAGCTTGGCCGTCGGAGGACAGGGGGCGAACACCGGGGAGCTGTTTTTT.

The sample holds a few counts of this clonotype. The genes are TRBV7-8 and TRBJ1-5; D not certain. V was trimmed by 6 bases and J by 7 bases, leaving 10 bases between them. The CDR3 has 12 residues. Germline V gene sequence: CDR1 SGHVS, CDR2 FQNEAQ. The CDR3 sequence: CASSRIGQPQHF. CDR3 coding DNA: TGTGCCAGCAGTAGAATTGGCCAGCCCCAGCATTTT.

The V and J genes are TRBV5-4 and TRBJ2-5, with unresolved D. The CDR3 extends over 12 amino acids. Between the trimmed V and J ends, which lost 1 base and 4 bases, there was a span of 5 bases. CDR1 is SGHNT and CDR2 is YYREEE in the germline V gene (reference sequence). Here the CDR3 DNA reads TGTGCCAGCAGCTTGTTTGGAGAGACCCAGTACTTC. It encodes CASSLFGETQYF. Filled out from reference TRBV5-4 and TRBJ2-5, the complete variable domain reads ETGVTQSPTHLIKTRGQQVTLRCSSQSGHNTVSWYQQALGQGPQFIFQYYREEENGRGNFPPRFSGLQFPNYSSELNVNALELDDSALYLCASSLFGETQYFGPGTRLLVL.

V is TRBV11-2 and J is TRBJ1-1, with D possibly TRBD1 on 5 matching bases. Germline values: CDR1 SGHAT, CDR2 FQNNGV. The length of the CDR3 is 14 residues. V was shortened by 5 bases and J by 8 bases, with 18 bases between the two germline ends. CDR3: CASSQQALGDEAFF. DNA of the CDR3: TGTGCCAGCAGCCAACAGGCCTTAGGCGACGAAGCTTTCTTT. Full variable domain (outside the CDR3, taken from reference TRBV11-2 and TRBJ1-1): EAGVAQSPRYKIIEKRQSVAFWCNPISGHATLYWYQQILGQGPKLLIQFQNNGVVDDSQLPKDRFSAERLKGVDSTLKIQPAKLEDSAVYLCASSQQALGDEAFFGQGTRLTVV.

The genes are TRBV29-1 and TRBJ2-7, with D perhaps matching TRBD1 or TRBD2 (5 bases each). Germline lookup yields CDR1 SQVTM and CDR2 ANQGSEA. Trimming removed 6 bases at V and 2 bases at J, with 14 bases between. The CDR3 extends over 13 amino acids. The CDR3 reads CSVAPGTAYEQYF. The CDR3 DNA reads TGCAGCGTCGCCCCCGGGACCGCCTACGAGCAGTACTTC.

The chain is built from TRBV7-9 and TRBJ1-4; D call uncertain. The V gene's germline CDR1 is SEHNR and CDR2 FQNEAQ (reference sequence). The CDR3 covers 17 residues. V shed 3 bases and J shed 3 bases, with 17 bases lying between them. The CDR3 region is CASSLVSGIWANEKLFF. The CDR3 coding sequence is TGTGCCAGCAGCTTGGTCTCGGGGATATGGGCTAATGAAAAACTGTTTTTT.

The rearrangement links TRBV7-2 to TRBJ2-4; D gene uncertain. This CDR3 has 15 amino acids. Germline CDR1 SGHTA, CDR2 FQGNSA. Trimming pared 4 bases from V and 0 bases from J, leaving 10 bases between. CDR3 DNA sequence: TGTGCCAGCAGCTCGCTACAAGCAGCCAAAAACATTCAGTACTTC. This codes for CASSSLQAAKNIQYF. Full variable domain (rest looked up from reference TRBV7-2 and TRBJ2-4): GAGVSQSPSNKVTEKGKDVELRCDPISGHTALYWYRQSLGQGLEFLIYFQGNSAPDKSGLPSDRFSAERTGGSVSTLTIQRTQQEDSAVYLCASSSLQAAKNIQYFGAGTRLSVL.

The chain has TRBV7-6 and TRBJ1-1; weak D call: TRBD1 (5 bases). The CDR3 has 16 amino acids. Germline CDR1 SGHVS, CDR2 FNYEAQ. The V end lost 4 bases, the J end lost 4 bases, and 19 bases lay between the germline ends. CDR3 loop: CASSSYRGDFLTEAFF. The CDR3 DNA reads TGTGCCAGCAGCTCCTACAGAGGGGACTTTCTCACTGAAGCTTTCTTT.

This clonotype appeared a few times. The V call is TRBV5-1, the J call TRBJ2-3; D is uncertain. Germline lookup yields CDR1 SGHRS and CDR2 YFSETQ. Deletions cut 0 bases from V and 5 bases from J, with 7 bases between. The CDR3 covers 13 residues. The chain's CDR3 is CASSLDGKDTQYF. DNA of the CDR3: TGCGCCAGCAGCTTGGATGGTAAAGATACGCAGTATTTT.

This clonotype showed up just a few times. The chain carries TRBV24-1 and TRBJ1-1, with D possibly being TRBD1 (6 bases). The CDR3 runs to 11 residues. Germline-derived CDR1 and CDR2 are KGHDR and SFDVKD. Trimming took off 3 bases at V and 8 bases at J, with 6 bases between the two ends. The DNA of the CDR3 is TGTGCCACCAGTGATGACAGGGAAGCTTTCTTT. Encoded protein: CATSDDREAFF.

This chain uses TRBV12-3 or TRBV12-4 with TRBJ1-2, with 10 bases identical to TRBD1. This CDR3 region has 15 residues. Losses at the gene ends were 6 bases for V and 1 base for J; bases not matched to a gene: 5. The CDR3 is CASRLGQGVNYGYTF. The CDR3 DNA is TGTGCCAGCAGGCTCGGACAGGGGGTTAACTATGGCTACACCTTC.

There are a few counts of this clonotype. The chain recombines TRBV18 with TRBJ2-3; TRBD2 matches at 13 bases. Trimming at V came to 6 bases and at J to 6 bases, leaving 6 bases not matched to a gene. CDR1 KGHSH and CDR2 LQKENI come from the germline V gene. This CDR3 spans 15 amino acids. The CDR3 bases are TGTGCCAGCTCTACTAGCGGGGGGGCCCCGGATACGCAGTATTTT. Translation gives CASSTSGGAPDTQYF. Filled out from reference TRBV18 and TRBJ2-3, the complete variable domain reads NAGVMQNPRHLVRRRGQEARLRCSPMKGHSHVYWYRQLPEEGLKFMVYLQKENIIDESGMPKERFSAEFPKEGPSILRIQQVVRGDSAAYFCASSTSGGAPDTQYFGPGTRLTVL.

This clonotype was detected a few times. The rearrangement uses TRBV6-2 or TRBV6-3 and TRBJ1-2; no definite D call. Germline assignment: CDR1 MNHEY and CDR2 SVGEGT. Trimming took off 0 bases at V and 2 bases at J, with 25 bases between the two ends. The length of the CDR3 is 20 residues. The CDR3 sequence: CASSYSHDLLVTGTNYGYTF. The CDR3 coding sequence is TGTGCCAGCAGTTACTCCCACGACCTTTTGGTGACGGGTACCAACTATGGCTACACCTTC.

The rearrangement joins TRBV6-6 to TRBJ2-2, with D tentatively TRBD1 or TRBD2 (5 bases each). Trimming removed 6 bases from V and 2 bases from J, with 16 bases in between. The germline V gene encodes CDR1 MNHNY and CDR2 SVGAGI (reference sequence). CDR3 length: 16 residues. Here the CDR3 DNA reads TGTGCCAGCAGCGCCGTGGGACCCGGAAACACCGGGGAGCTGTTTTTT. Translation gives CASSAVGPGNTGELFF.

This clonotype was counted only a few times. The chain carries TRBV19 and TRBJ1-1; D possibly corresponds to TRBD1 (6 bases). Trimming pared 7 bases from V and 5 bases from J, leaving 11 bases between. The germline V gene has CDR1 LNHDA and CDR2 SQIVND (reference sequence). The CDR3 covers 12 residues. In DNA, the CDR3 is TGTGCCAGTACCCCCGGACAGACTGAAGCTTTCTTT. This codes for CASTPGQTEAFF.

CDR3 amino acids: CASSYQGSGGYTF. The DNA for the CDR3 is TGTGCCAGCAGCTATCAGGGGTCCGGAGGCTACACCTTC. V gene TRBV11-3 combines with J gene TRBJ1-2; possibly TRBD1 for D (6 bases). The CDR3 has 13 residues. Trimming shortened V by 4 bases and J by 8 bases, and 14 bases separated the two germline ends. Germline V CDR1 and CDR2: SGHNT, YENEEA.

The CDR3 DNA reads as TGTGCCAGCAGTACGAAACAGGGGGTCACTGAAGCTTTCTTT. As protein: CASSTKQGVTEAFF. The gene calls are TRBV6-1 and TRBJ1-1; 8 bases align to TRBD1. The trim removed 5 bases at V and 4 bases at J, leaving 6 bases unmatched. There are 14 residues in the CDR3. Germline CDR1 and CDR2: MNHNS and SASEGT.

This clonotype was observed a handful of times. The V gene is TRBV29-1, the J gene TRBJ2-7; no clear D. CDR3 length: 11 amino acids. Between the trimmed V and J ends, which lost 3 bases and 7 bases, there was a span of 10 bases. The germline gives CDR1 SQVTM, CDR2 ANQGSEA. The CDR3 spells CSVDGLGEQYF. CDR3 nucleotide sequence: TGCAGCGTTGACGGGTTGGGGGAGCAGTACTTC.

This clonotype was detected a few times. In DNA, the CDR3 is TGCAGCGGCCAACGTCATTCCATGAACACTGAAGCTTTCTTT. Encoded protein: CSGQRHSMNTEAFF. The chain carries TRBV29-1 and TRBJ1-1, with D unresolved. From germline, CDR1 is SQVTM and CDR2 ANQGSEA. This CDR3 has 14 residues. V lost 7 bases and J lost 0, with 15 bases in between.

The CDR3 region is CASSSWDRKTGELFF. Written as DNA, the CDR3 is TGTGCCAGCAGCTCTTGGGACAGAAAAACCGGGGAGCTGTTTTTT. V and J are TRBV7-9 and TRBJ2-2; 7 positions agree with TRBD1. With 4 bases clipped from V and 5 bases from J, the junction kept 7 bases outside the gene matches. CDR1 and CDR2 (germline): SEHNR, FQNEAQ (reference sequence). CDR3 size: 15 residues.

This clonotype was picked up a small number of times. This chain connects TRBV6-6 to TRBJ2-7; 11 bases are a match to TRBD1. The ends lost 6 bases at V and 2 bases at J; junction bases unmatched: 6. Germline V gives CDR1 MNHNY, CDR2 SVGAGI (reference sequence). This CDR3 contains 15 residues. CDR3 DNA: TGTGCCAGCAGACCCGGACAGGGGGCGGCCTACGAGCAGTACTTC. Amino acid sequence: CASRPGQGAAYEQYF.

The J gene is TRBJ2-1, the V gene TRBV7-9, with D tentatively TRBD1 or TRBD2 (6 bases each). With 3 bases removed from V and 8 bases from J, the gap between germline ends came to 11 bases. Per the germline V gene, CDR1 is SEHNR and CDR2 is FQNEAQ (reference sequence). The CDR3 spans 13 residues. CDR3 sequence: CASSFPRGDEQFF. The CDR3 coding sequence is TGTGCCAGCAGCTTCCCTAGGGGGGATGAGCAGTTCTTC.

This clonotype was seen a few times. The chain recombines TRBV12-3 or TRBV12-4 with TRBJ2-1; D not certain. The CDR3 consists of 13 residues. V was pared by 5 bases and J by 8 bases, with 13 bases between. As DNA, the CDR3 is TGTGCCAGCAGTCTCGTCAGTGTGGATGAGCAGTTCTTC. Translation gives CASSLVSVDEQFF.

The CDR3 coding sequence is TGTGCCAGCAGTTTATCAGGGGCAACTAACTATGGCTACACCTTC. As protein: CASSLSGATNYGYTF. The chain has TRBV12-3 or TRBV12-4 and TRBJ1-2, with D possibly TRBD1 on 6 matching bases. The CDR3 is made up of 15 amino acids. V gave up 2 bases and J gave up 0 bases, with 10 bases separating them.

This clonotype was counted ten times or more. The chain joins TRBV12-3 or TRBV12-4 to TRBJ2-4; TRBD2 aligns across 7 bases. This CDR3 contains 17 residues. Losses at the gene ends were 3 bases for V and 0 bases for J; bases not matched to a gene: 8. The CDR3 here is CASSFGGSLLAKNIQYF. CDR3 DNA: TGTGCCAGCAGTTTTGGCGGGAGTCTTTTAGCCAAAAACATTCAGTACTTC.

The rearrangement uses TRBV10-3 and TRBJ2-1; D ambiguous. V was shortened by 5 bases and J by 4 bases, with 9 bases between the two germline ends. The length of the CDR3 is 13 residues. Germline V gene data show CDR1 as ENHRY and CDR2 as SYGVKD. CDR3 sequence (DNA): TGTGCCATCAGTATCGTGTTTTACAATGAGCAGTTCTTC. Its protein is CAISIVFYNEQFF.

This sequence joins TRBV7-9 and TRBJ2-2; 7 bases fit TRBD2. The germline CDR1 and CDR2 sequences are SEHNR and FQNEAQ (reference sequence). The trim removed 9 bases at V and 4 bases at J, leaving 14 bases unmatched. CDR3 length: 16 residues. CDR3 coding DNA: TGTGCCAGTCGACCCAGCGGGATTCCCGGCACCGGGGAGCTGTTTTTT. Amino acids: CASRPSGIPGTGELFF.

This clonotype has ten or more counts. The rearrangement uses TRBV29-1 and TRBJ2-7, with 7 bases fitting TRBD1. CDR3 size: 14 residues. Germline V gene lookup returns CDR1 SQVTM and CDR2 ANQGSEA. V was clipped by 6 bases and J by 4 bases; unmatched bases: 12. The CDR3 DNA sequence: TGCAGCGTCATGGCACCGGGACAGACTTACGAGCAGTACTTC. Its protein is CSVMAPGQTYEQYF.

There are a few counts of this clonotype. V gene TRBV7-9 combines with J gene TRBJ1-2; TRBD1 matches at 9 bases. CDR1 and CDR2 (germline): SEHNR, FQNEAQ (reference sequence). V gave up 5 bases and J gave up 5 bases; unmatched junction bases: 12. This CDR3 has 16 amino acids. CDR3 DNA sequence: TGTGCCAGCAGCATAGAGTCCCTAGGGACAGGGTATGGCTACACCTTC. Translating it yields CASSIESLGTGYGYTF. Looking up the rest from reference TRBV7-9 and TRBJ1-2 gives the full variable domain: DTGVSQNPRHKITKRGQNVTFRCDPISEHNRLYWYRQTLGQGPEFLTYFQNEAQLEKSRLLSDRFSAERPKGSFSTLEIQRTEQGDSAMYLCASSIESLGTGYGYTFGSGTRLTVV.

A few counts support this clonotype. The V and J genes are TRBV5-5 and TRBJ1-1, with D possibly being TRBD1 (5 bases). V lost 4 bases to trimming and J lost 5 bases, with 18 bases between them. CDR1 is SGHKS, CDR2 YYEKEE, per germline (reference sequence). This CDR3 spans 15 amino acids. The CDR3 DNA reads TGTGCCAGCAGCCAAACGGGACGGATCATAACTGAAGCTTTCTTT. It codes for CASSQTGRIITEAFF. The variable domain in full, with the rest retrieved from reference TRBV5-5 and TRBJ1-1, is DAGVTQSPTHLIKTRGQQVTLRCSPISGHKSVSWYQQVLGQGPQFIFQYYEKEERGRGNFPDRFSARQFPNYSSELNVNALLLGDSALYLCASSQTGRIITEAFFGQGTRLTVV.

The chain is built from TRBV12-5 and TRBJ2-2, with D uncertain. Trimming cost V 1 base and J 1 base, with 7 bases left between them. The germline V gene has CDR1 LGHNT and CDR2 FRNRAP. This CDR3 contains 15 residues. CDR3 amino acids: CASGLGRENTGELFF. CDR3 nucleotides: TGTGCTAGTGGTTTGGGCAGAGAGAACACCGGGGAGCTGTTTTTT. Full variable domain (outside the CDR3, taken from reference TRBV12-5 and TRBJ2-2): DARVTQTPRHKVTEMGQEVTMRCQPILGHNTVFWYRQTMMQGLELLAYFRNRAPLDDSGMPKDRFSAEMPDATLATLKIQPSEPRDSAVYFCASGLGRENTGELFFGEGSRLTVL.